This T cell receptor beta chain was sequenced for a study of early T cells in non-severe SARS-CoV-2 infection. For the study at large: It was bulk RNA from unsorted whole blood that was sequenced, and the chains were unpaired. Study findings and constraints: Anti-spike CD8 responses were favored by VDJdb matching, which missed private and CD4 specificities.

Individual cDNA molecules received unique molecular identifiers. In TCRdb, the 5' RACE reads were re-called with MiXCR into one record per CDR3 protein. The sample carries around 58,000 distinct CDR3 sequences, around 14% recorded once. The table lists this clonotype with a few counts. Its antigen is not known. Germline V gives CDR1 MNHEY, CDR2 SVGAGI. The CDR3 length is 15 residues. V lost 2 bases and J 7 bases, leaving 14 bases between the germline ends. The receptor was derived from an adult who was a healthcare worker with PCR-confirmed SARS-CoV-2 infection or an uninfected control (not recorded which). This chain connects TRBV6-5 to TRBJ2-2; perhaps TRBD1 as D (5 bases). The sequencing here drew on whole blood, taken at baseline. The CDR3 here is CASSYATGAVGELFF. For the CDR3, the DNA is TGTGCCAGCAGTTACGCCACAGGTGCGGTCGGGGAGCTGTTTTTT.